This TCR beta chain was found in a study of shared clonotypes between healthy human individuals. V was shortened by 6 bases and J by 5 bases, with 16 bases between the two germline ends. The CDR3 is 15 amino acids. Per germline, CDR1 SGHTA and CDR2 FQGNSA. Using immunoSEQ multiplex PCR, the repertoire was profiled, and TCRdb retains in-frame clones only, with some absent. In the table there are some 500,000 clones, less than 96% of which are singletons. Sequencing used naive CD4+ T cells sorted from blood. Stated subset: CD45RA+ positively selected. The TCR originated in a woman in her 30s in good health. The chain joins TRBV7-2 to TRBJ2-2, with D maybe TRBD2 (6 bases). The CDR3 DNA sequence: TGTGCCAGCAGAGGCCCGGGGGAGTTGACCGGGGAGCTGTTTTTT. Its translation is CASRGPGELTGELFF.